What follows is one T cell receptor (beta chain) and its context. This specimen comes from a study of OX40 agonist ivuxolimab in advanced cancers. Data came from immunoSEQ multiplex PCR; TCRdb stores just in-frame clones and leaves some out. The sample yields about 81,000 clones, 88% seen once. The receptor was derived from an adult with an advanced solid tumor such as melanoma, head and neck, liver or kidney cancer. The sequences come from CD4+ or CD8+ T cells sorted from blood, collected in a trial of the OX40 agonist ivuxolimab.

DNA for the CDR3: TGTGCCAGCTCCCCGACTAGTGGGGGTCTCCAAGAGACCCAGTACTTC. Encoded protein: CASSPTSGGLQETQYF. This rearrangement joins TRBV18 to TRBJ2-5; a weak D match, TRBD2 (6 bases). The CDR3 is 16 residues long. Trimming stripped 6 bases from V and 1 base from J, with 18 bases between. Germline CDR1 reads KGHSH; CDR2 reads LQKENI.